This T cell receptor beta chain was captured in a study of shared clonotypes between healthy human individuals. V lost 3 bases to trimming and J lost 4 bases; unmatched junction nucleotides: 12. CDR1 SGHVS and CDR2 FQNEAQ come from the germline V gene. This CDR3 has 19 amino acids. Only in-frame clones appear in the TCRdb table, and some are missing; sequencing was by immunoSEQ multiplex PCR. The sample records more than 2 million clones, just under 95% being singletons. A single count supports this clone. Naive CD8 cells lacked CD45RO and underwent positive selection for CCR7, leaving out terminally differentiated effector memory CD45RA+ cells.

This receptor was obtained from a man younger than 35 in good health. The chain has TRBV7-8 and TRBJ2-1; 13 positions match TRBD2. The sample consisted of naive CD8+ T cells sorted from blood. CDR3 in amino acids: CASSLGLAGFVAGYNEQFF. The CDR3 DNA is TGTGCCAGCAGCTTGGGACTAGCGGGATTCGTTGCCGGGTACAATGAGCAGTTCTTC.